A single sample gave rise to the 8 T cell receptor beta chains below, sequenced in a study of cytomegalovirus exposure and HLA in healthy donors. The PCR had 60 Vbeta and 13 Jbeta primers. Method: immunoSEQ multiplex PCR; TCRdb's copy keeps in-frame clones and lacks some. The data show about 98,000 clones, approximately 82% seen once. Sequencing input: PBMCs. The receptor set was obtained from a female donor in good health and CMV-seropositive.

This clone has a single count. CDR3 in amino acids: CASSGKGLAGGLVRYEQYF. CDR3 nucleotides: TGTGCCAGCAGCGGAAAGGGACTAGCGGGAGGGCTTGTCCGGTACGAGCAGTACTTC. The chain carries TRBV11-2 and TRBJ2-7, with TRBD2 identical over 16 bases. CDR3 length: 19 amino acids. With 5 bases clipped from V and 4 bases from J, the junction kept 14 bases outside the gene matches. Germline values: CDR1 SGHAT, CDR2 FQNNGV.

This sequence joins TRBV5-6 and TRBJ2-7; TRBD1 matches at 7 bases. The CDR3 runs 14 residues. The V and J ends lost 6 bases and 0 bases, in that order; junction bases with no gene match: 6. The germline V gene has CDR1 SGHDT and CDR2 YYEEEE. The CDR3 bases are TGTGCCAGCAACCCGACAGGGCCCTCCTACGAGCAGTACTTC. Amino acids: CASNPTGPSYEQYF.

V and J are TRBV6-5 and TRBJ2-7; D call uncertain. The V end lost 0 bases, the J end lost 2 bases, and 14 bases lay between the germline ends. CDR3 length: 16 residues. Per the germline V gene, CDR1 is MNHEY and CDR2 is SVGAGI. In DNA form, the CDR3 reads TGTGCCAGCAGTTACTCGACGATTTGGGCCACCTACGAGCAGTACTTC. Amino acid sequence: CASSYSTIWATYEQYF.

The chain links TRBV7-9 to TRBJ1-4, with 7 bases lining up with TRBD1. The J segment lost 7 bases and the V segment lost 4 bases, leaving 9 bases of the junction unmatched. This CDR3 comprises 15 residues. Germline CDR1 and CDR2: SEHNR and FQNEAQ (reference sequence). DNA for the CDR3: TGTGCCAGCAGCTCCCACAGACAGGGTGGTGAAAAACTGTTTTTT. Protein: CASSSHRQGGEKLFF.

J is TRBJ2-5 and V is TRBV20-1, with unresolved D. Trimming cost V 8 bases and J 3 bases, with 4 bases left between them. CDR1 DFQATT and CDR2 SNEGSKA come from the germline V gene (reference sequence). CDR3 size: 9 residues. The CDR3 loop is CSTKETQYF. DNA of the CDR3: TGCAGTACAAAAGAGACCCAGTACTTC.

This clone was seen a few times. The chain joins TRBV6-6 to TRBJ2-7; D possibly corresponds to TRBD1 (5 bases). CDR1 and CDR2 (germline): MNHNY, SVGAGI (reference sequence). V was trimmed by 2 bases and J by 2 bases, leaving 13 bases between them. This CDR3 comprises 15 residues. The DNA for the CDR3 is TGTGCCAGCAGTTACGAGCAGGGCCGAACCTACGAGCAGTACTTC. Its protein is CASSYEQGRTYEQYF.

V usage is TRBV29-1 and J usage is TRBJ2-1; 8 bases line up with TRBD2. V gave up 8 bases and J gave up 5 bases; unmatched junction bases: 5. There are 12 residues in the CDR3. Germline CDR1 and CDR2: SQVTM and ANQGSEA. The CDR3 loop is CSLREGDNEQFF. CDR3 sequence (DNA): TGCAGCTTACGGGAGGGGGACAATGAGCAGTTCTTC.

CDR3 region: CASRQGFGTEAFF. Written as DNA, the CDR3 is TGCGCCAGTAGACAGGGGTTTGGAACTGAAGCTTTCTTT. The V and J genes are TRBV5-1 and TRBJ1-1; TRBD1 aligns across 8 bases. Germline V gives CDR1 SGHRS, CDR2 YFSETQ. This CDR3 region has 13 residues. Unmatched junction bases numbered 8, after V lost 8 bases and J lost 5 bases.